The clone carrying this T cell receptor beta chain was counted ten times or more. Antigen unknown. A much larger clone differs by one base, so this may be a read error. The V and J ends lost 5 bases and 4 bases respectively, with 14 bases between them. This CDR3 is 14 amino acids long. Germline CDR1 reads LGHDT; CDR2 reads YNNKEL (reference sequence). Unsorted libraries were prepared from 2 million PBMCs that had been stored at -80 C. This specimen comes from a study of neurological immune-mediated disorders. Study-wide background: The study included about 35 multiple sclerosis patients, approximately 30 relapsing-remitting and 3 secondary progressive.

In TCRdb, the 5' RACE reads were re-called with MiXCR into one record per CDR3 protein. The table includes about 120,000 distinct CDR3 sequences, roughly 3.2% detected once. Study-level results: TCR-beta repertoires seemed private in all groups, with no expanded CDR3 amino acid sequences shared.

Sequencing used PBMCs. This rearrangement joins TRBV3-1 to TRBJ1-1; D is unresolved. This sequence originates from a woman between 25 and 40 years old with multiple sclerosis. The CDR3 DNA is TGTGCCAGCAGCATCGGAAAGGGCGGCACTGAAGCTTTCTTT. This codes for CASSIGKGGTEAFF.